This TCR beta chain is from a study of T cell responses to AZD1222 COVID-19 vaccine. V lost 3 bases to trimming and J lost 2 bases, with 7 bases between them. The CDR3 runs to 14 residues. Germline V lookup: CDR1 LGHDT, CDR2 YNNKEL (reference sequence). The table came from immunoSEQ multiplex PCR; TCRdb's copy has only in-frame clones and leaves some out. The repertoire has 90,000 to 150,000 clones, around 90% of them found once; the top ten carry just over 2.5%. The TCR originated in an adult who received the AZD1222 COVID-19 vaccine. The chain recombines TRBV3-1 (or the pseudogene TRBV3-2) with TRBJ1-4; D is undetermined. Sequenced material: peripheral blood, taken 28 days after the second AZD1222 dose. The CDR3 is CASSQTQTNEKLFF. CDR3 DNA: TGTGCCAGCAGCCAGACCCAGACTAATGAAAAACTGTTTTTT.